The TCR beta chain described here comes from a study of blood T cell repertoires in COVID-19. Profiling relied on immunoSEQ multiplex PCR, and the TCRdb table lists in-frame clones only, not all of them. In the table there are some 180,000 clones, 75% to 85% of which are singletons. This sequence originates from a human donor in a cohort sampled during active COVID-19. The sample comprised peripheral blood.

The CDR3 reads CASSWGRVAQETQYF. CDR3 bases: TGTGCCAGCAGTTGGGGCAGGGTAGCACAAGAGACCCAGTACTTC. The V gene is TRBV6-5, the J gene TRBJ2-5; D perhaps matches TRBD1 (5 bases). Deletions cut 4 bases from V and 2 bases from J, with 14 bases between. CDR3 size: 15 residues. CDR1 and CDR2 from the germline V gene are MNHEY and SVGAGI.